This entry concerns a single TCR beta chain. The sample is drawn from a study of cytomegalovirus exposure and HLA in healthy donors. On the study more broadly: Genetic ancestry analysis placed 81% of the 400 or so donors that were genotyped in the Caucasian-associated cluster.

The study ran its PCR with 60 Vbeta and 13 Jbeta primers. Clones were read by immunoSEQ multiplex PCR, and TCRdb kept only the in-frame ones, dropping some. The table includes roughly 150,000 clones, about 80% detected once. The CDR3 runs 11 residues. Trimming shortened V by 3 bases and J by 4 bases, and 3 bases separated the two germline ends. Looked up from germline, CDR1 is SGHDN and CDR2 is FVKESK. The TCR comes from a middle-aged man in good health and CMV-seronegative. J is TRBJ2-5 and V is TRBV14; D gene unclear. The sample consisted of PBMCs. CDR3 DNA sequence: TGTGCCAGCAGCCATCTAGAGACCCAGTACTTC. This codes for CASSHLETQYF.